Shown below are 21 T cell receptor beta chains from a single sample sequenced in a study of blood T cell repertoires in COVID-19. This table comes from immunoSEQ multiplex PCR, and its TCRdb copy is limited to in-frame clones, with some not included. The sample records about 47,000 clones, roughly 87% being singletons. What was sequenced was peripheral blood. These receptors were collected from a man aged 50 to 59 with active COVID-19.

The CDR3 sequence is CASSTLIRAVKGGNEQFF. In DNA form, the CDR3 reads TGCGCCAGCAGTACACTGATCAGAGCCGTTAAAGGGGGCAATGAGCAGTTCTTC. J is TRBJ2-1 and V is TRBV4-1; possibly TRBD1 for D (6 bases). CDR1 is MGHRA, CDR2 YSYEKL, per germline. This CDR3 has 18 amino acids. V dropped 6 bases and J dropped 6 bases, with 27 bases sitting between them.

The chain recombines TRBV18 with TRBJ1-4, with 10 nucleotides matching TRBD1. The CDR3 has 17 amino acids. V dropped 3 bases and J dropped 2; count of bases not matched to a gene: 6. Germline V lookup: CDR1 KGHSH, CDR2 LQKENI. Written as DNA, the CDR3 is TGTGCCAGCTCACCGAACCGGGACAGGGGTACTAATGAAAAACTGTTTTTT. This encodes CASSPNRDRGTNEKLFF.

There are a few counts of this clone. For the CDR3, the DNA is TGCAGCGTTGCCGGGGAAGGAGAGACCCAGTACTTC. It encodes CSVAGEGETQYF. V usage is TRBV29-1 and J usage is TRBJ2-5; D perhaps matches TRBD2 (5 bases). Germline CDR1 reads SQVTM; CDR2 reads ANQGSEA. This CDR3 region has 12 residues. Trimming cost V 4 bases and J 4 bases, with 10 bases left between them.

This clone has just a few counts. The genes are TRBV28 and TRBJ1-3, with D perhaps matching TRBD1 (5 bases). CDR3 length: 14 amino acids. Looked up from germline, CDR1 is MDHEN and CDR2 is SYDVKM. The V and J ends lost 10 bases and 2 bases respectively, with 15 bases between them. CDR3: CATTDGGAGNTIYF. The DNA of the CDR3 is TGTGCCACCACGGACGGGGGGGCTGGAAACACCATATATTTT.

The chain links TRBV3-1 (or the pseudogene TRBV3-2) to TRBJ1-4; 7 bases fit TRBD1. CDR1 is LGHDT, CDR2 YNNKEL, per germline (reference sequence). With 5 bases clipped from V and 0 bases from J, the junction kept 6 bases outside the gene matches. This CDR3 contains 16 residues. The CDR3 nucleotides read TGTGCCAGCAGCACCCGGACAGGTACAACTAATGAAAAACTGTTTTTT. Protein sequence: CASSTRTGTTNEKLFF.

The gene calls are TRBV6-5 and TRBJ2-1, with 9 nucleotides matching TRBD2. The junction had 8 bases not matched to a gene; V was cut back by 7 bases and J by 7 bases. This CDR3 is built from 14 residues. Germline loops: CDR1 MNHEY, CDR2 SVGAGI. The CDR3, as DNA: TGTGCCAGCACTCCGGCGGGGGGGTCTAATGAGCAGTTCTTC. It specifies CASTPAGGSNEQFF.

The V call is TRBV19, the J call TRBJ1-5, with D perhaps TRBD1 (6 bases). CDR3 length: 15 residues. V gave up 9 bases and J gave up 4 bases, with 19 bases separating them. Germline V gives CDR1 LNHDA, CDR2 SQIVND (reference sequence). CDR3 nucleotides: TGTGCCAGCACCACCCTGGACAGACTGAATCAGCCCCAGCATTTT. Residues: CASTTLDRLNQPQHF.

The V gene is TRBV11-2, the J gene TRBJ2-1; TRBD2 matches at 7 bases. The CDR3 consists of 15 residues. V shed 1 base and J 6 bases; nucleotides not matched to a gene: 6. The V gene's germline CDR1 is SGHAT and CDR2 FQNNGV. The CDR3 DNA is TGTGCCAGCAGCTTAGTATCTGGGAGGGGCAATGAGCAGTTCTTC. Protein product: CASSLVSGRGNEQFF.

The rearrangement uses TRBV7-2 and TRBJ2-2, with D possibly matching TRBD2 (5 bases). The CDR3 is 15 residues long. Trimming pared 0 bases from V and 10 bases from J, leaving 15 bases between. CDR1 is SGHTA, CDR2 FQGNSA, per germline. DNA of the CDR3: TGTGCCAGCAGCTTAGCTGGGTCGGGGTTCGAGGAGCTGTTTTTT. This gives the protein CASSLAGSGFEELFF.

This clone was counted a few times. The J gene is TRBJ1-5, the V gene TRBV6-2 or TRBV6-3; D call uncertain. Looked up from germline, CDR1 is MNHEY and CDR2 is SVGEGT. V lost 0 bases and J lost 7, with 4 bases in between. The CDR3 runs to 12 residues. DNA of the CDR3: TGTGCCAGCAGTTACTCCTACCAGCCCCAGCATTTT. Protein sequence: CASSYSYQPQHF.

V usage is TRBV5-1 and J usage is TRBJ2-2; D remains unclear. CDR1 is SGHRS, CDR2 YFSETQ, per germline. There are 14 residues in the CDR3. V lost 0 bases and J 4 bases, leaving 7 bases between the germline ends. CDR3 in amino acids: CASSLGSSTGELFF. CDR3 bases: TGCGCCAGCAGCTTGGGAAGCTCCACCGGGGAGCTGTTTTTT.

The chain joins TRBV4-1 to TRBJ2-5; TRBD2 agrees at 11 bases. This CDR3 is built from 17 residues. The germline V gene has CDR1 MGHRA and CDR2 YSYEKL. The trim removed 10 bases at V and 8 bases at J, leaving 21 bases unmatched. The CDR3: CATSGGRLAGNARTQYF. CDR3 DNA sequence: TGCGCCACCTCGGGAGGCAGACTAGCGGGGAATGCGAGAACCCAGTACTTC.

The J gene is TRBJ2-1, the V gene TRBV7-9, with D possibly TRBD2 on 5 matching bases. There are 14 residues in the CDR3. V was cut by 1 base and J by 9 bases, with 13 bases left in between. Germline lookup yields CDR1 SEHNR and CDR2 FQNEAQ (reference sequence). CDR3 region: CASSLVLAIGEQFF. For the CDR3, the DNA is TGTGCCAGCAGCTTAGTGCTAGCCATAGGTGAGCAGTTCTTC.

The rearrangement uses TRBV3-1 (or the pseudogene TRBV3-2) and TRBJ1-3; D unresolved. The ends were cut back, 0 bases at V and 6 bases at J, with 6 bases in the middle. CDR1 is LGHDT and CDR2 is YNNKEL in the germline V gene (reference sequence). This CDR3 comprises 13 residues. The CDR3 DNA follows: TGTGCCAGCAGCCAAGATGGGCCAAACACCATATATTTT. Protein sequence: CASSQDGPNTIYF.

The genes are TRBV7-6 and TRBJ2-1; D is possibly TRBD2 (6 bases). This CDR3 is built from 15 residues. V gave up 2 bases and J gave up 7 bases, with 15 bases separating them. Germline values: CDR1 SGHVS, CDR2 FNYEAQ. Written as DNA, the CDR3 is TGTGCCAGCAGCTTATCGGGGAGGTACTCTAATGAGCAGTTCTTC. The encoded protein is CASSLSGRYSNEQFF.

V gene TRBV23-1 combines with J gene TRBJ1-1; D ambiguous. TRBV23-1 is treated as an ORF (open reading frame) with a function not yet certain. Trimming shortened V by 4 bases and J by 2 bases, and 11 bases separated the two germline ends. This CDR3 is 14 amino acids long. DNA of the CDR3: TGCGCCAGCAGTCCCTCTGGAGCAAACACTGAAGCTTTCTTT. It encodes CASSPSGANTEAFF.

V is TRBV27 and J is TRBJ2-5; possible D gene TRBD2, 7 bases. Germline CDR1 is MNHEY and CDR2 is SMNVEV (reference sequence). The germline V and J ends were trimmed by 4 bases and 6 bases, with 18 bases remaining between them. This CDR3 region has 15 residues. The CDR3 coding sequence is TGTGCCAGCAGTTCCCTTGGGGGGGCGAGGAAGACCCAGTACTTC. This gives the protein CASSSLGGARKTQYF.

This clone was detected a few times. The chain employs TRBV27 and TRBJ2-1; D perhaps matches TRBD2 (6 bases). The V gene lost 4 bases and the J gene lost 0 bases, with 16 bases spanning the gap. This CDR3 contains 17 residues. From germline, CDR1 is MNHEY and CDR2 SMNVEV (reference sequence). The CDR3 region is CASSSPPGRGSYNEQFF. The CDR3 nucleotides read TGTGCCAGCAGTTCACCCCCGGGGCGGGGCTCCTACAATGAGCAGTTCTTC.

The CDR3 loop is CASSLGGGAGETQYF. CDR3 DNA sequence: TGCGCCAGCAGCTTGGGCGGGGGCGCCGGGGAGACCCAGTACTTC. V usage is TRBV5-1 and J usage is TRBJ2-5; D is possibly TRBD2 (7 bases). Trimming stripped 0 bases from V and 5 bases from J, with 14 bases between. Germline-derived CDR1 and CDR2 are SGHRS and YFSETQ. This CDR3 spans 15 amino acids.

The chain combines TRBV14 with TRBJ1-2, with 8 bases identical to TRBD1. Germline V gives CDR1 SGHDN, CDR2 FVKESK. After removal of 5 bases from V and 8 bases from J, the junction contained 10 bases not matched to a gene. This CDR3 is 14 amino acids long. The CDR3 loop reads CASSGGQVARGYTF. For the CDR3, the DNA is TGTGCCAGCAGCGGGGGACAGGTCGCGCGCGGCTACACCTTC.

The chain is built from TRBV9 and TRBJ1-1; D gene ambiguous. CDR1 SGDLS and CDR2 YYNGEE come from the germline V gene. The CDR3 length is 16 residues. Trimming pared 0 bases from V and 0 bases from J, leaving 12 bases between. The CDR3 coding sequence is TGTGCCAGCAGCGTAGCTCCGGGGTCAATGAACACTGAAGCTTTCTTT. Protein sequence: CASSVAPGSMNTEAFF.